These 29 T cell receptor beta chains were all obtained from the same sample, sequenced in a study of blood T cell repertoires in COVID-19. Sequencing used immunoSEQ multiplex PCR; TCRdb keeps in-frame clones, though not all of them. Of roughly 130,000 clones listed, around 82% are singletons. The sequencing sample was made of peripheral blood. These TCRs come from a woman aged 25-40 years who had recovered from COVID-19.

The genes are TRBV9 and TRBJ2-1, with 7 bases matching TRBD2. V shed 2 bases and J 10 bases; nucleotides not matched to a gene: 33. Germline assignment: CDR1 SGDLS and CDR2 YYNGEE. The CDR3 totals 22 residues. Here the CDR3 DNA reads TGTGCCAGCAGCGTGCTCGCCCCCGGGGGGAAAAATTACAACCAACCTGTGATGGAGCAGTTCTTC. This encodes CASSVLAPGGKNYNQPVMEQFF. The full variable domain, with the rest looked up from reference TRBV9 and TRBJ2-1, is DSGVTQTPKHLITATGQRVTLRCSPRSGDLSVYWYQQSLDQGLQFLIQYYNGEERAKGNILERFSAQQFPDLHSELNLSSLELGDSALYFCASSVLAPGGKNYNQPVMEQFFGPGTRLTVL.

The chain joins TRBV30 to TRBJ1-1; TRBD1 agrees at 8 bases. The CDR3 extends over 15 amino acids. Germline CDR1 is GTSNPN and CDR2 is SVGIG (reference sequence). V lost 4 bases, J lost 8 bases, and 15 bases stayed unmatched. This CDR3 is CAWNSRVQGAMEAFF. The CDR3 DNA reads TGTGCCTGGAACTCAAGGGTCCAGGGGGCCATGGAAGCTTTCTTT.

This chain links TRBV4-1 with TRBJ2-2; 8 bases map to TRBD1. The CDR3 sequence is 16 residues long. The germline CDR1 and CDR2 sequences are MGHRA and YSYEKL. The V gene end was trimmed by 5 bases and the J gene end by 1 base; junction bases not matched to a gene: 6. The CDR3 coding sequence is TGCGCCAGCAGCTCCCAGGGACAGGAGAACACCGGGGAGCTGTTTTTT. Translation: CASSSQGQENTGELFF.

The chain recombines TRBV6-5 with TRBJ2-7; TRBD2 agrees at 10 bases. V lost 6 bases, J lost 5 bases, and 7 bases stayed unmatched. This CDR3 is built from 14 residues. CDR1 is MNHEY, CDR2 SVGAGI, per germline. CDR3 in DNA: TGTGCCAGCAGGGCTAGCGGGAGTAACAACGAGCAGTACTTC. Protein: CASRASGSNNEQYF.

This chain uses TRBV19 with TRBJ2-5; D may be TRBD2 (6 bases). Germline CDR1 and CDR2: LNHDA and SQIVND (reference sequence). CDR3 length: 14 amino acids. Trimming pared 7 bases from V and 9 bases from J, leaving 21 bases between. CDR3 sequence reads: CASNNRGAGMAQYF. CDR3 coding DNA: TGTGCCAGTAACAATCGCGGGGCAGGCATGGCCCAGTACTTC.

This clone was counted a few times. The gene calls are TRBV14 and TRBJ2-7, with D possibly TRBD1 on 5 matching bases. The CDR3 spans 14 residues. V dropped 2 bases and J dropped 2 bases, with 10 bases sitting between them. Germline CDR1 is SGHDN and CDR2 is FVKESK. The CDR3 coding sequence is TGTGCCAGCAGCCAACTACAGGTCACCTACGAGCAGTACTTC. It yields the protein CASSQLQVTYEQYF.

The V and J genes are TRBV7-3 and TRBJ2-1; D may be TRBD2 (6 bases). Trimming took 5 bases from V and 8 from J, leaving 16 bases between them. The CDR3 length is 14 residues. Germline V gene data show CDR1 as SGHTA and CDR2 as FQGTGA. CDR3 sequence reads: CASSPSPGGDEQFF. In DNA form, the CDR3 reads TGTGCCAGCAGCCCTTCCCCCGGGGGAGATGAGCAGTTCTTC.

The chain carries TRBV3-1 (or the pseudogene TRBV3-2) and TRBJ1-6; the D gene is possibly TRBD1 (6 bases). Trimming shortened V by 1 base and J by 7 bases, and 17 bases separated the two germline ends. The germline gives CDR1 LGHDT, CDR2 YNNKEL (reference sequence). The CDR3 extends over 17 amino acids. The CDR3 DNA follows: TGTGCCAGCAGCCAAGGGGGGGGGCAGGGTAGGAATTCACCCCTCCACTTT. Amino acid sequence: CASSQGGGQGRNSPLHF.

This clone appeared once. The DNA for the CDR3 is TGTGCCGGCGCCCGGGACAGGAGGGAAGATACGCAGTATTTT. Amino acids: CAGARDRREDTQYF. The rearrangement uses TRBV30 and TRBJ2-3; TRBD1 aligns across 8 bases. From germline, CDR1 is GTSNPN and CDR2 SVGIG (reference sequence). The trim removed 8 bases at V and 5 bases at J, leaving 12 bases unmatched. This CDR3 region has 14 residues.

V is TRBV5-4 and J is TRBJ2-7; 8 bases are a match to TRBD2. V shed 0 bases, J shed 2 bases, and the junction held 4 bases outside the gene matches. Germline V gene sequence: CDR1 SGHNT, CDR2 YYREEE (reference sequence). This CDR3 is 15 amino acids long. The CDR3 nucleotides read TGTGCCAGCAGCTTGGCGGGTAGCGGGGCCTACGAGCAGTACTTC. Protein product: CASSLAGSGAYEQYF.

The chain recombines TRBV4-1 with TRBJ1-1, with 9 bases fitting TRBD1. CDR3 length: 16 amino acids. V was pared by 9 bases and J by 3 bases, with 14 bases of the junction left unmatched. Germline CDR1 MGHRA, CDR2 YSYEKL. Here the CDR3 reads CASVRGQGLSDTEAFF. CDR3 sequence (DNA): TGCGCCAGTGTCCGGGGACAGGGTCTATCCGACACTGAAGCTTTCTTT.

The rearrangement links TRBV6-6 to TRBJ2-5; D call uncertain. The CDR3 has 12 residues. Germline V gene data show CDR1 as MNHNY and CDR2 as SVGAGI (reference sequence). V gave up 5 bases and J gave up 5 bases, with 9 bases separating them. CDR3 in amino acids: CASSAHAETQYF. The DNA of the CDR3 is TGTGCCAGCAGTGCGCATGCGGAGACCCAGTACTTC.

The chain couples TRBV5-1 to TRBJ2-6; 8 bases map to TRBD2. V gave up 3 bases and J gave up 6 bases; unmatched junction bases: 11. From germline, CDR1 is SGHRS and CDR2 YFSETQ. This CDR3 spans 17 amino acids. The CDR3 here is CASSSGTRPGEANVLTF. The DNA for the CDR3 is TGCGCCAGCAGCTCCGGGACTAGGCCAGGGGAGGCCAACGTCCTGACTTTC. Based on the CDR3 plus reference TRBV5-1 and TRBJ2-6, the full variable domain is KAGVTQTPRYLIKTRGQQVTLSCSPISGHRSVSWYQQTPGQGLQFLFEYFSETQRNKGNFPGRFSGRQFSNSRSEMNVSTLELGDSALYLCASSSGTRPGEANVLTFGAGSRLTVL.

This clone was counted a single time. The CDR3 DNA sequence: TGTGCCAGCAGCCCCAGTTTGGCGGGCACCGGGGAGCTGTTTTTT. Its protein is CASSPSLAGTGELFF. V is TRBV6-5 and J is TRBJ2-2; D perhaps matches TRBD2 (5 bases). Germline CDR1 and CDR2: MNHEY and SVGAGI. Trimming took 6 bases from V and 4 from J, leaving 15 bases between them. The CDR3 contains 15 residues.

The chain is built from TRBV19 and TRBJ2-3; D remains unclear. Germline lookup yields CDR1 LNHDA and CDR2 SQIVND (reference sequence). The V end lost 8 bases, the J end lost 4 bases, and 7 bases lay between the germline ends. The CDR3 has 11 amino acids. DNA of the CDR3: TGTGCCAGTTCCTCAGCAGATACGCAGTATTTT. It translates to CASSSADTQYF.

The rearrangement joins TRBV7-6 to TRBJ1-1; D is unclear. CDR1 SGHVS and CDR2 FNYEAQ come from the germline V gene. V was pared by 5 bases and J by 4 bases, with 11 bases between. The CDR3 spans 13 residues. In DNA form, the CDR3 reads TGTGCCAGCAGCCCAAACCGCGGCACTGAAGCTTTCTTT. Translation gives CASSPNRGTEAFF.

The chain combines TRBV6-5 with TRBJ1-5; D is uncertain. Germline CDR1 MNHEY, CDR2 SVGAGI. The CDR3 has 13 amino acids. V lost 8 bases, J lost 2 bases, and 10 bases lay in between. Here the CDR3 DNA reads TGTGCCAGCCGGGAGGATGGCAATCAGCCCCAGCATTTT. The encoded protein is CASREDGNQPQHF.

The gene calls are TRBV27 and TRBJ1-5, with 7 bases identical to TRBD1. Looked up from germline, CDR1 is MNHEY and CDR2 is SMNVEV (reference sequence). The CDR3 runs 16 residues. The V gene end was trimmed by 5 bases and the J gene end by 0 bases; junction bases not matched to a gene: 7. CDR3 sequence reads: CASSPRGGDSNQPQHF. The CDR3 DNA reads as TGTGCCAGCAGTCCCAGAGGGGGCGATAGCAATCAGCCCCAGCATTTT.

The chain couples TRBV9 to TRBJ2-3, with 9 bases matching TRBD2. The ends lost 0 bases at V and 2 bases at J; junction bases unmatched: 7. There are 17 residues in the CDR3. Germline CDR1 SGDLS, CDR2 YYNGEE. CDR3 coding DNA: TGTGCCAGCAGCGTAGCCTCGACTAGCGGTTACACAGATACGCAGTATTTT. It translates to CASSVASTSGYTDTQYF.

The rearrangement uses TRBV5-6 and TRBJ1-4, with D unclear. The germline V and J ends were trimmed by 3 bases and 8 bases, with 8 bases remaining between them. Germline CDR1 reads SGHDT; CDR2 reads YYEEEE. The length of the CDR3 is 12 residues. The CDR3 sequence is CASSSFVEKLFF. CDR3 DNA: TGTGCCAGCAGCTCCTTTGTAGAAAAACTGTTTTTT.

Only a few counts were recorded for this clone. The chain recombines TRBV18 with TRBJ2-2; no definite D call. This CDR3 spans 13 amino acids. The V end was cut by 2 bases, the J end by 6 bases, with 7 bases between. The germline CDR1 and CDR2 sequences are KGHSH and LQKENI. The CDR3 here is CASSPEISGELFF. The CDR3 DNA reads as TGTGCCAGCTCACCAGAGATCTCCGGGGAGCTGTTTTTT.

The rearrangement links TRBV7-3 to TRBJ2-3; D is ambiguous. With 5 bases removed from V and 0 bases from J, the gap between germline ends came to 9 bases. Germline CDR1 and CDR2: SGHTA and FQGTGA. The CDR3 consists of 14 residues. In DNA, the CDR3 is TGTGCCAGCAGCCCCGCAGGTAGCACAGATACGCAGTATTTT. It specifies CASSPAGSTDTQYF.

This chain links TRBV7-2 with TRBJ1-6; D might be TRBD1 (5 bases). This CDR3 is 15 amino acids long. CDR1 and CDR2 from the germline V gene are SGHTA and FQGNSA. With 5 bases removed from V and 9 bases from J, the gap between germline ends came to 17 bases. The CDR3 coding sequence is TGTGCCAGCAGCCTTACTGGCAGGGAAGTTTCACCCCTCCACTTT. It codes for CASSLTGREVSPLHF.

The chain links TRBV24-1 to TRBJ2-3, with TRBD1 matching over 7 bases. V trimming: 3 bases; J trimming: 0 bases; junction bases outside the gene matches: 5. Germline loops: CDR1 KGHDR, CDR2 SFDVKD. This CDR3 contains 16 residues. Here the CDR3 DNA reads TGTGCCACCAGTGATGGGCTCAGGGGGAGCACAGATACGCAGTATTTT. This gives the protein CATSDGLRGSTDTQYF.

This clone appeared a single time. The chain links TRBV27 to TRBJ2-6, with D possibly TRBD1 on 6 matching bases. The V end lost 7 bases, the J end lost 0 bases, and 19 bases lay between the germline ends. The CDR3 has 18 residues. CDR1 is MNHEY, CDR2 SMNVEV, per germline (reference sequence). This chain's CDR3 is CASTRRGSLDSGANVLTF. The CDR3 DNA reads TGTGCCAGCACCCGTAGGGGGAGTCTTGACTCTGGGGCCAACGTCCTGACTTTC.

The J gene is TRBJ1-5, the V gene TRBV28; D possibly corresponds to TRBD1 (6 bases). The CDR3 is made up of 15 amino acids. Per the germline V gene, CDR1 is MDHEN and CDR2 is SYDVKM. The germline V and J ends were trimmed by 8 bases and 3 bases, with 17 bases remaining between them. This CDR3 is CASYTGTPINQPQHF. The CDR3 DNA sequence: TGTGCCAGCTATACGGGGACACCGATCAATCAGCCCCAGCATTTT. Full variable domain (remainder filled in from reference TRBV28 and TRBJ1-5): DVKVTQSSRYLVKRTGEKVFLECVQDMDHENMFWYRQDPGLGLRLIYFSYDVKMKEKGDIPEGYSVSREKKERFSLILESASTNQTSMYLCASYTGTPINQPQHFGDGTRLSIL.

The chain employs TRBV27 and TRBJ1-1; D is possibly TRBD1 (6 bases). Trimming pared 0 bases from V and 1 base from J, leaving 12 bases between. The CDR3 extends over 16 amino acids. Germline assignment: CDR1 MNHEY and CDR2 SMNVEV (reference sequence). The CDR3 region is CASSLSPQGENTEAFF. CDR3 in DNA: TGTGCCAGCAGTTTATCCCCACAGGGCGAGAACACTGAAGCTTTCTTT.

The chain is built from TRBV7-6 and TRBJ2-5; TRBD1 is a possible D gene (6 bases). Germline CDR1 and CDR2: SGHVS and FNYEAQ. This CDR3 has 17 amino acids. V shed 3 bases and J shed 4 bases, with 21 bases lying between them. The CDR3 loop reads CASSFLWTEKPPETQYF. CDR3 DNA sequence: TGTGCCAGCAGCTTCTTATGGACAGAAAAGCCTCCAGAGACCCAGTACTTC. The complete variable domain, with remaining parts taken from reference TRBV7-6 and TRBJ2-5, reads GAGVSQSPRYKVTKRGQDVALRCDPISGHVSLYWYRQALGQGPEFLTYFNYEAQQDKSGLPNDRFSAERPEGSISTLTIQRTEQRDSAMYRCASSFLWTEKPPETQYFGPGTRLLVL.

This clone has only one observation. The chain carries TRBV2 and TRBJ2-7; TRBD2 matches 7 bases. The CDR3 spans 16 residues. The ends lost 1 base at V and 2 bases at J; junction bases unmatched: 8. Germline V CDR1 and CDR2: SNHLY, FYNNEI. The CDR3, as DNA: TGTGCCAGCAGTGAAGAATCGGGGAGCGGGGCCTACGAGCAGTACTTC. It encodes CASSEESGSGAYEQYF. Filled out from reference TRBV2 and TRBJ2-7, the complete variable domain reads EPEVTQTPSHQVTQMGQEVILRCVPISNHLYFYWYRQILGQKVEFLVSFYNNEISEKSEIFDDQFSVERPDGSNFTLKIRSTKLEDSAMYFCASSEESGSGAYEQYFGPGTRLTVT.